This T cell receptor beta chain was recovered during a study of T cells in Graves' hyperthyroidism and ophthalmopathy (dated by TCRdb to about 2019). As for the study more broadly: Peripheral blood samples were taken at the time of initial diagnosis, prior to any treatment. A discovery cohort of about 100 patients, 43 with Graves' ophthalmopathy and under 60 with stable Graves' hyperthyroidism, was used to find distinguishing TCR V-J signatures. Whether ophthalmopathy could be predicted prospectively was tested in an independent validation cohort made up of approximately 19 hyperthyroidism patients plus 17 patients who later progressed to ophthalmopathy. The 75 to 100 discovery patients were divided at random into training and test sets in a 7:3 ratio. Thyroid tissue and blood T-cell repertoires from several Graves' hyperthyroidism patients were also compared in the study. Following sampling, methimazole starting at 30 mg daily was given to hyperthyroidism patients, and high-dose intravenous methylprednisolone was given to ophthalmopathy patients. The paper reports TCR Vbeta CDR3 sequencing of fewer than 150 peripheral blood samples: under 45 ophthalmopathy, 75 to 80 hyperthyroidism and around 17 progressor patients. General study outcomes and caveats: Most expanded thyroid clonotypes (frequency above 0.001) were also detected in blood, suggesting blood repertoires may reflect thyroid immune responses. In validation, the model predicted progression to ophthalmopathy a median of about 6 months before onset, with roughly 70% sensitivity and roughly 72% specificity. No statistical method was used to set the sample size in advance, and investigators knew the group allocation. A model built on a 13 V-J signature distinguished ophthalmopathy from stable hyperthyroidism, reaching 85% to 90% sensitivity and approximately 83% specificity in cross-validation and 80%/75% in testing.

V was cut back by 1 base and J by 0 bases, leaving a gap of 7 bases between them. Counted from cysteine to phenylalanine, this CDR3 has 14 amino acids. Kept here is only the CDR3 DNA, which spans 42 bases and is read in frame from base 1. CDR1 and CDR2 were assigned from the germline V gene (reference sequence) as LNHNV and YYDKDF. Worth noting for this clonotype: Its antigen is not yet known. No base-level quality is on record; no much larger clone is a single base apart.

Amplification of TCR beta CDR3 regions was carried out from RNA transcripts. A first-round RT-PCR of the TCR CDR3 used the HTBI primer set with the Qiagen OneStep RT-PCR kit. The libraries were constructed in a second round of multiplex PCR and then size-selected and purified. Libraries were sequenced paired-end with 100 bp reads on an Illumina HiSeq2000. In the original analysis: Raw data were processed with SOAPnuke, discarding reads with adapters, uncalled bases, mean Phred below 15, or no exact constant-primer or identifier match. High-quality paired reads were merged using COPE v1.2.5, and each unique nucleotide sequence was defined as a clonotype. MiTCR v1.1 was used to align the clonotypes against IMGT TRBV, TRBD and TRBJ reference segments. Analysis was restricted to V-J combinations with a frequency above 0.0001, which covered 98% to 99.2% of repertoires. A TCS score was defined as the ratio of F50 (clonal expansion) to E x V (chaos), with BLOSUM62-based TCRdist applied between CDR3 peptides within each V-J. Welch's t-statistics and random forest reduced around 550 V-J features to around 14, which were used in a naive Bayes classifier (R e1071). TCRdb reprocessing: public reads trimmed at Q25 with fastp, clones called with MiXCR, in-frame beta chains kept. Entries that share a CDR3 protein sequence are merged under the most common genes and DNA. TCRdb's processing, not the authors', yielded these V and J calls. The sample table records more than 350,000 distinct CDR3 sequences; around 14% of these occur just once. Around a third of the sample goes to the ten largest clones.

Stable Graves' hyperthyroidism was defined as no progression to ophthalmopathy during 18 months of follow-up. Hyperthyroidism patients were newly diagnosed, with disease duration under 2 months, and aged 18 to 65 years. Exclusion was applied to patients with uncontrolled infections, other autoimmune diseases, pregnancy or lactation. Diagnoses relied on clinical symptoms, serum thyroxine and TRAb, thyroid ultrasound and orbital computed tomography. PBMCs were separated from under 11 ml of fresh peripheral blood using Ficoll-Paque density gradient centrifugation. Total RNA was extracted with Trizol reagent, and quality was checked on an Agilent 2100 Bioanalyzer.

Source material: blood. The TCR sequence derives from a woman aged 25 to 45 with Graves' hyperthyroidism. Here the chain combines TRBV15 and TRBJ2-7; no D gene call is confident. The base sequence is TGTGCCACCAGCAGAGGAGGCGCCTCCTACGAGCAGTACTTC. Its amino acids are CATSRGGASYEQYF.